The clone carrying this TCR beta chain was recorded only once. What it recognizes is unknown. There are 14 residues in the CDR3. This record comes from a study of cytomegalovirus exposure and HLA in healthy donors. Primers for the PCR totalled 60 Vbeta and 13 Jbeta. Authors' analysis steps: It was a later analysis that counted around 85 million unique TCR beta chains, of which some 9.9 million were shared. Here immunoSEQ multiplex PCR was the method, and the copy in TCRdb shows in-frame clones only, minus some. D and trimming come from the DNA, and the V and J calls and clone size come from that table. Of approximately 120,000 clones listed, around 81% were seen once; the top ten hold around 2.1%. Study-wide findings and caveats: Roughly even sequencing depth across donors was the assumption behind the presence/absence analyses.

J is TRBJ2-7 and V is TRBV21-1; the D call in the table, TRBD1, was not verified against the DNA. TRBV21-1 constitutes a pseudogene. The sample consisted of PBMCs. The TCR sequence derives from a woman aged 30 to 39 in good health and CMV-seronegative. The CDR3, as DNA: TGTGCCAGCAGCACCAGACAGGATTTCTACGAGCAGTACTTC. Encoded protein: CASSTRQDFYEQYF.